The clone carrying this T cell receptor beta chain appeared a single time. Its antigen is unknown. The record originates from a study of graft-versus-host responses after intestinal transplantation. Whole-study context: Those transplanted obtained multivisceral, liver-intestinal, or isolated intestinal grafts. Study results and limitations: Recipient marrow harbored GvH clones, some of which surfaced first in ileum or blood.

Measured with immunoSEQ multiplex PCR; TCRdb has only the in-frame clones, and not every one. In the table there are about 100,000 clones, roughly 90% of which are singletons. There are 15 residues in the CDR3. Germline CDR1 is MNHNS and CDR2 is SASEGT. Trimming took 7 bases from V and 5 from J, leaving 20 bases between them. This sample comprised unstimulated CD4+ T cells sorted from spleen or lymph node cells, obtained before transplant. This sequence was found in a human donor who was the organ donor for an intestinal transplant. The chain uses TRBV6-1 and TRBJ2-5, with D possibly matching TRBD2 (6 bases). The CDR3 protein is CASTPGGSHVETQYF. CDR3 nucleotide sequence: TGTGCCAGCACCCCTGGGGGGAGTCATGTGGAGACCCAGTACTTC.